These 5 T cell receptor beta chains were sequenced from one sample in a study of cytomegalovirus exposure and HLA in healthy donors. The PCR was carried out with 60 Vbeta primers and 13 Jbeta primers. The method was immunoSEQ multiplex PCR; TCRdb's version includes in-frame clones alone and lacks a portion of them. The sample consists of about 200,000 clones, roughly 77% of them appearing once. The sample taken for sequencing was PBMCs. These receptors all stem from a male donor in good health and CMV-seropositive.

This chain links TRBV20-1 with TRBJ1-1; no reliable D call. Trimming shortened V by 7 bases and J by 4 bases, and 10 bases separated the two germline ends. The length of the CDR3 is 11 residues. Germline CDR1 is DFQATT and CDR2 is SNEGSKA (reference sequence). This chain's CDR3 is CSGGEGTEAFF. In nucleotides, the CDR3 is TGCAGTGGCGGGGAGGGCACTGAAGCTTTCTTT.

The chain is built from TRBV7-3 and TRBJ2-2, with a weak D call TRBD2 (7 bases). CDR1 and CDR2 (germline): SGHTA, FQGTGA. V was clipped by 6 bases and J by 5 bases, with 10 bases between them. The CDR3 contains 13 residues. CDR3 bases: TGTGCCAGCAGGGGGGGGGCAACCGGGGAGCTGTTTTTT. Protein sequence: CASRGGATGELFF.

The chain has TRBV4-1 and TRBJ2-5, with TRBD2 as a possible D gene (6 bases). CDR3 size: 15 residues. Germline CDR1 is MGHRA and CDR2 is YSYEKL. With 0 bases removed from V and 5 bases from J, the gap between germline ends came to 13 bases. The CDR3 DNA follows: TGCGCCAGCAGCCAAGAGGCGGGGCCCGGGGAGACCCAGTACTTC. This translates into CASSQEAGPGETQYF.

The chain is built from TRBV7-2 and TRBJ2-7; 11 positions agree with TRBD2. CDR3 length equals 14 residues. Germline lookup yields CDR1 SGHTA and CDR2 FQGNSA. V lost 5 bases to trimming and J lost 2 bases; unmatched junction nucleotides: 2. CDR3 in amino acids: CASSMTSGTYEQYF. The CDR3 nucleotides read TGTGCCAGCAGCATGACTAGCGGGACCTACGAGCAGTACTTC.

This clone appeared a few times. The chain couples TRBV7-6 to TRBJ2-5, with 10 bases that match TRBD2. Germline CDR1 is SGHVS and CDR2 is FNYEAQ. Trimming removed 5 bases from V and 4 bases from J; junction bases left unmatched: 10. This CDR3 region has 16 residues. The CDR3 reads CASSGGLAGAGETQYF. DNA of the CDR3: TGTGCCAGCAGCGGGGGCCTAGCGGGAGCTGGAGAGACCCAGTACTTC. Based on the CDR3 plus reference TRBV7-6 and TRBJ2-5, the full variable domain is GAGVSQSPRYKVTKRGQDVALRCDPISGHVSLYWYRQALGQGPEFLTYFNYEAQQDKSGLPNDRFSAERPEGSISTLTIQRTEQRDSAMYRCASSGGLAGAGETQYFGPGTRLLVL.